Following are 22 T cell receptor beta chains from one sample sequenced in a study of shared clonotypes between healthy human individuals. The protocol was immunoSEQ multiplex PCR, while the TCRdb copy is restricted to in-frame clones and leaves out a portion. Of some 1,100,000 clones in the sample, about 84% are singletons; the top ten hold roughly 0.56%. Sample: memory CD4+ T cells from PBMCs. Documented subset: CD45RA-negative fraction. These receptors were taken from a man aged 18 to 35 in good health. Some clones in this sample may be carry-over from other donors' samples.

The gene calls are TRBV9 and TRBJ2-2; the D gene could be TRBD1 or TRBD2 (5 bases each). The germline CDR1 and CDR2 sequences are SGDLS and YYNGEE. Trimming removed 2 bases from V and 1 base from J, with 15 bases in between. The CDR3 covers 17 residues. CDR3 amino acids: CASSVRGVEQNTGELFF. DNA of the CDR3: TGTGCCAGCAGCGTCCGGGGCGTGGAGCAGAACACCGGGGAGCTGTTTTTT. Using reference TRBV9 and TRBJ2-2 for the parts outside the CDR3, the full variable domain is DSGVTQTPKHLITATGQRVTLRCSPRSGDLSVYWYQQSLDQGLQFLIQYYNGEERAKGNILERFSAQQFPDLHSELNLSSLELGDSALYFCASSVRGVEQNTGELFFGEGSRLTVL.

The chain joins TRBV27 to TRBJ1-6, with D tentatively TRBD1 (6 bases). The CDR3 is 15 residues long. Trimming took off 5 bases at V and 9 bases at J, with 17 bases between the two ends. CDR1 MNHEY and CDR2 SMNVEV come from the germline V gene (reference sequence). The CDR3 region has the DNA TGTGCCAGCAGTCCCCCGGGGGGCCATGGTTCACCCCTCCACTTT. Protein product: CASSPPGGHGSPLHF.

The V call is TRBV30, the J call TRBJ1-2; D perhaps matches TRBD1 (6 bases). The CDR3 length is 16 residues. V was shortened by 3 bases and J by 4 bases, with 21 bases between the two germline ends. Germline CDR1 is GTSNPN and CDR2 is SVGIG (reference sequence). The CDR3: CAWSPLDTTGTYGYTF. CDR3 in DNA: TGTGCCTGGAGCCCTCTCGACACTACAGGGACCTATGGCTACACCTTC. Complete variable domain (other parts from reference TRBV30 and TRBJ1-2): SQTIHQWPATLVQPVGSPLSLECTVEGTSNPNLYWYRQAAGRGLQLLFYSVGIGQISSEVPQNLSASRPQDRQFILSSKKLLLSDSGFYLCAWSPLDTTGTYGYTFGSGTRLTVV.

The genes are TRBV30 and TRBJ1-6, with unresolved D. Trimming pared 2 bases from V and 2 bases from J, leaving 7 bases between. The CDR3 is 14 residues long. CDR1 GTSNPN and CDR2 SVGIG come from the germline V gene (reference sequence). This CDR3 is CAWSQLTYNSPLHF. CDR3 bases: TGTGCCTGGAGTCAGTTAACCTATAATTCACCCCTCCACTTT.

The V and J genes are TRBV7-2 and TRBJ1-5; no definite D call. Trimming removed 2 bases at V and 7 bases at J, with 9 bases between. The CDR3 is 13 residues long. The germline V gene encodes CDR1 SGHTA and CDR2 FQGNSA. Here the CDR3 reads CASSLWSWQPQHF. CDR3 DNA sequence: TGTGCCAGCAGCTTATGGAGTTGGCAGCCCCAGCATTTT.

The chain is built from TRBV2 and TRBJ1-3; D unclear. In germline, CDR1 is SNHLY, CDR2 FYNNEI. The V end was cut by 1 base, the J end by 3 bases, with 10 bases between. CDR3 size: 15 residues. The CDR3 here is CASSEEGSGGNTIYF. CDR3 DNA sequence: TGTGCCAGCAGTGAAGAGGGTAGCGGTGGAAACACCATATATTTT.

The chain uses TRBV30 and TRBJ2-5, with 9 bases aligning to TRBD1. Germline CDR1 reads GTSNPN; CDR2 reads SVGIG (reference sequence). Trimming took 4 bases from V and 11 from J; bases not matched to a gene: 11. This CDR3 has 13 amino acids. The CDR3 spells CAWTTNRGQEQYF. CDR3 nucleotide sequence: TGTGCCTGGACCACCAACAGGGGGCAAGAGCAGTACTTC.

As for this clone: Distinct nucleotide sequences in the sample also encode this CDR3. The chain joins TRBV6-1 to TRBJ2-7; D might be TRBD2 (5 bases). The V and J ends lost 3 bases and 0 bases respectively, with 6 bases between them. Germline V CDR1 and CDR2: MNHNS, SASEGT. This CDR3 has 13 amino acids. The CDR3, as DNA: TGTGCCAGCAGTGAGGGGAGCTCCTACGAGCAGTACTTC. Its translation: CASSEGSSYEQYF.

This clone appeared a few times. The chain employs TRBV7-2 and TRBJ1-2; 7 bases are shared with TRBD1. The CDR3 sequence is 14 residues long. J was trimmed by 4 bases and V by 4 bases; bases with no gene match: 6. The germline CDR1 and CDR2 sequences are SGHTA and FQGNSA. CDR3: CASSSETGLYGYTF. DNA for the CDR3: TGTGCCAGCAGCTCAGAGACAGGGCTCTATGGCTACACCTTC.

The chain recombines TRBV7-2 with TRBJ2-7; 7 positions match TRBD1. CDR1 SGHTA and CDR2 FQGNSA come from the germline V gene. V lost 4 bases to trimming and J lost 0 bases; unmatched junction nucleotides: 3. CDR3 size: 14 residues. CDR3 nucleotide sequence: TGTGCCAGCAGCTGGGACAGAACCTCCTACGAGCAGTACTTC. It yields the protein CASSWDRTSYEQYF.

The V and J genes are TRBV5-1 and TRBJ2-1, with TRBD1 matching 10 bases. There are 16 residues in the CDR3. Germline values: CDR1 SGHRS, CDR2 YFSETQ. V dropped 4 bases and J dropped 2; count of bases not matched to a gene: 6. The CDR3 protein is CASSTTGTGAYNEQFF. The CDR3 DNA follows: TGCGCCAGCAGCACGACCGGGACAGGGGCCTACAATGAGCAGTTCTTC.

In the case of this clone: The sample holds other DNA sequences that translate to the same CDR3. The chain links TRBV18 to TRBJ2-7, with 11 bases that match TRBD2. Trimming removed 1 base from V and 3 bases from J; junction bases left unmatched: 2. The CDR3 extends over 15 amino acids. Looked up from germline, CDR1 is KGHSH and CDR2 is LQKENI. CDR3 DNA: TGTGCCAGCTCACCACTAGCGGGAGGGGTCTACGAGCAGTACTTC. It is translated as CASSPLAGGVYEQYF. Filled out from reference TRBV18 and TRBJ2-7, the complete variable domain reads NAGVMQNPRHLVRRRGQEARLRCSPMKGHSHVYWYRQLPEEGLKFMVYLQKENIIDESGMPKERFSAEFPKEGPSILRIQQVVRGDSAAYFCASSPLAGGVYEQYFGPGTRLTVT.

A note on this clone: Germline and junction disagree at one end, which may indicate a read error. The chain recombines TRBV7-3 with TRBJ2-7; 8 bases are shared with TRBD2. Germline lookup yields CDR1 SGHTA and CDR2 FQGTGA. The CDR3 is 16 residues long. The CDR3 nucleotides are TGTGCCAGCAGCTTAAGGACAGCGGGAGTCTCCGACGAGCAGTACTTC. Translating it yields CASSLRTAGVSDEQYF. The full variable domain, in which reference TRBV7-3 and TRBJ2-7 provide the parts outside the CDR3, is GAGVSQTPSNKVTEKGKYVELRCDPISGHTALYWYRQSLGQGPEFLIYFQGTGAADDSGLPNDRFFAVRPEGSVSTLKIQRTERGDSAVYLCASSLRTAGVSDEQYFGPGTRLTVT.

The chain uses TRBV5-1 and TRBJ1-1; 10 bases are shared with TRBD1. Unmatched junction bases numbered 7, after V lost 4 bases and J lost 4 bases. Germline loops: CDR1 SGHRS, CDR2 YFSETQ. This CDR3 comprises 15 residues. The CDR3 sequence: CASSRATGGGTEAFF. The CDR3 nucleotides are TGCGCCAGCAGCCGAGCGACAGGGGGCGGCACTGAAGCTTTCTTT.

The chain employs TRBV4-3 and TRBJ1-5; D gene unclear. The CDR3 sequence is 14 residues long. From germline, CDR1 is LGHNA and CDR2 YSLEER. Trimming took 1 base from V and 6 from J, leaving 10 bases between them. CDR3: CASSQGVGSQPQHF. CDR3 nucleotide sequence: TGCGCCAGCAGCCAAGGGGTAGGGAGTCAGCCCCAGCATTTT.

J is TRBJ2-1 and V is TRBV4-1; D ambiguous. V shed 1 base and J shed 5 bases, with 6 bases lying between them. The CDR3 length is 13 residues. The germline CDR1 and CDR2 sequences are MGHRA and YSYEKL. CDR3 nucleotide sequence: TGCGCCAGCAGCCAAGTCGTGAACAATGAGCAGTTCTTC. Its translation: CASSQVVNNEQFF.

The gene calls are TRBV10-3 and TRBJ2-5; possible D gene TRBD1, 5 bases. CDR1 and CDR2 from the germline V gene are ENHRY and SYGVKD. The CDR3 loop spans 13 amino acids. With 8 bases removed from V and 5 bases from J, the gap between germline ends came to 15 bases. This CDR3 is CAIGRGNGETQYF. The CDR3 DNA reads TGTGCCATCGGAAGGGGTAACGGCGAGACCCAGTACTTC.

This clone was counted a few times. The rearrangement uses TRBV1 and TRBJ1-1. TRBV1 counts as a pseudogene. The CDR3 extends over 16 amino acids. CDR3 DNA: TGCACCAGCAGCCAAATCCGGAGGGACGGACACGATGAAGCTTTCTTT. As protein: CTSSQIRRDGHDEAFF.

The chain joins TRBV7-9 to TRBJ1-5; D might be TRBD1 (5 bases). The germline V and J ends were trimmed by 7 bases and 8 bases, with 24 bases remaining between them. Germline CDR1 and CDR2: SEHNR and FQNEAQ (reference sequence). The CDR3 is made up of 16 amino acids. CDR3 protein: CASIIRAPAKLEPQHF. In nucleotides, the CDR3 is TGTGCCAGCATCATCAGGGCTCCAGCTAAACTGGAGCCCCAGCATTTT.

The chain employs TRBV7-6 and TRBJ1-2; no definite D call. Looked up from germline, CDR1 is SGHVS and CDR2 is FNYEAQ. The CDR3 extends over 14 amino acids. V lost 5 bases to trimming and J lost 2 bases, with 12 bases between them. The CDR3 sequence is CASSPGLGNYGYTF. The CDR3 region has the DNA TGTGCCAGCAGCCCTGGGCTAGGGAACTATGGCTACACCTTC.

This chain links TRBV5-1 with TRBJ2-3, with 7 positions matching TRBD2. Germline CDR1 and CDR2: SGHRS and YFSETQ. The CDR3 extends over 16 amino acids. V dropped 5 bases and J dropped 2; count of bases not matched to a gene: 11. The CDR3 loop reads CASRGGLAGPTDTQYF. CDR3 in DNA: TGCGCCAGCAGGGGAGGATTAGCGGGTCCCACAGATACGCAGTATTTT.

The genes are TRBV11-1 and TRBJ1-3; 10 nucleotides agree with TRBD1. CDR1 and CDR2 (germline): SGHAT, FQDESV (reference sequence). J gave up 7 bases and V 0 bases, and 9 bases lay outside the gene matches. This CDR3 is 17 amino acids long. CDR3 nucleotides: TGTGCCAGCAGCTTAGCCCTCGACAGGGGGCGAAGGAACACCATATATTTT. Protein sequence: CASSLALDRGRRNTIYF.